This TCR beta chain was recorded in a study of naive and memory T cell subsets. CMV status came from CD4+ IFNgamma after overnight CMV lysate stimulation. Four subsets defined by CD45RA and CD27 were sorted after CD3, CD4, CD8 and live/dead staining. V lost 4 bases to trimming and J lost 2 bases, with 9 bases between them. This CDR3 has 14 amino acids. CDR1 and CDR2 from the germline V gene are MGHDK and SYGVNS. The beta constant-region primer was an equimolar mix of two oligonucleotides covering TRBC1 and TRBC2. Nested alpha and beta constant-region primers with the SP2 primer drove four PCR rounds on ligated cDNA. MiXCR was run by TCRdb on the UMI-ligation and nested PCR reads, yielding one entry per CDR3 protein. This sample has roughly 80,000 distinct CDR3 sequences, with about 10% found just once.

Specimen: naive CD8+ T cells from blood. The V and J genes are TRBV25-1 and TRBJ1-5, with a weak D call TRBD1 (6 bases). The TCR originated in a human donor in good health. CDR3 protein: CASSVTGRNQPQHF. The CDR3 nucleotides read TGTGCCAGCAGTGTTACAGGGCGCAATCAGCCCCAGCATTTT. Supplemented by reference TRBV25-1 and TRBJ1-5, the full variable domain reads EADIYQTPRYLVIGTGKKITLECSQTMGHDKMYWYQQDPGMELHLIHYSYGVNSTEKGDLSSESTVSRIRTEHFPLTLESARPSHTSQYLCASSVTGRNQPQHFGDGTRLSIL.